The 18 T cell receptor beta chains in this list originate from one sample, sequenced in a study of cytomegalovirus exposure and HLA in healthy donors. PCR employed 60 Vbeta and 13 Jbeta primers. Profiled with immunoSEQ multiplex PCR; TCRdb holds only in-frame clones, not every one. The table includes some 130,000 clones, 70% detected once. The specimen was PBMCs. The receptors originated from a woman aged 55 to 70 in good health and CMV-seropositive.

This rearrangement joins TRBV30 to TRBJ2-1; TRBD1 aligns across 8 bases. V lost 2 bases to trimming and J lost 1 base; unmatched junction nucleotides: 10. The CDR3 length is 17 residues. The germline CDR1 and CDR2 sequences are GTSNPN and SVGIG (reference sequence). Here the CDR3 DNA reads TGTGCCTGGAGTTCATCGCTCAGGGGGCTGTCCTACAATGAGCAGTTCTTC. Translation: CAWSSSLRGLSYNEQFF.

V usage is TRBV7-2 and J usage is TRBJ2-7; D unresolved. This CDR3 region has 15 residues. Germline V gene sequence: CDR1 SGHTA, CDR2 FQGNSA. V was trimmed by 5 bases and J by 3 bases, leaving 17 bases between them. The CDR3 nucleotides are TGTGCCAGCAGCCCCCCACCAGGTTCCATCTACGAGCAGTACTTC. Translating it yields CASSPPPGSIYEQYF.

V and J are TRBV7-8 and TRBJ1-4, with D possibly being TRBD1 (6 bases). The CDR3 length is 15 residues. Germline lookup yields CDR1 SGHVS and CDR2 FQNEAQ. V was trimmed by 5 bases and J by 7 bases, leaving 17 bases between them. CDR3 amino acids: CASSTSGARREKLFF. CDR3 in DNA: TGTGCCAGCAGCACCTCAGGGGCCAGGCGTGAAAAACTGTTTTTT.

The rearrangement uses TRBV7-8 and TRBJ1-1; D perhaps matches TRBD1 (5 bases). CDR1 is SGHVS and CDR2 is FQNEAQ in the germline V gene. CDR3 length: 15 amino acids. V was pared by 1 base and J by 7 bases, with 16 bases between. Written as DNA, the CDR3 is TGTGCCAGCAGCTTAGTGGACATAACAAGAGGTGAAGCTTTCTTT. Protein: CASSLVDITRGEAFF.

The chain joins TRBV28 to TRBJ2-1, with 7 nucleotides matching TRBD2. The germline V gene encodes CDR1 MDHEN and CDR2 SYDVKM. V gave up 8 bases and J gave up 7 bases; unmatched junction bases: 11. The CDR3 is 14 amino acids. The CDR3 coding sequence is TGTGCCAGCCCTCCCGCGGGAGTAGGTAATGAGCAGTTCTTC. Protein: CASPPAGVGNEQFF.

This clone was counted between two and nine times. The chain links TRBV7-2 to TRBJ2-7; D might be TRBD2 (5 bases). V lost 1 base, J lost 1 base, and 8 bases lay in between. The germline V gene encodes CDR1 SGHTA and CDR2 FQGNSA. This CDR3 is 14 amino acids long. The CDR3 spells CASSLEPGSYEQYF. As DNA, the CDR3 is TGTGCCAGCAGCTTAGAGCCGGGGTCCTACGAGCAGTACTTC.

The chain employs TRBV27 and TRBJ1-1; D unclear. The germline V and J ends were trimmed by 5 bases and 1 base, with 14 bases remaining between them. The CDR3 extends over 15 amino acids. The germline V gene encodes CDR1 MNHEY and CDR2 SMNVEV (reference sequence). CDR3 DNA sequence: TGTGCCAGCAGTCCCCGCCATAGACAGAACACTGAAGCTTTCTTT. It translates to CASSPRHRQNTEAFF.

This clone has just one count. The chain is built from TRBV28 and TRBJ1-1; D is unclear. The germline V gene encodes CDR1 MDHEN and CDR2 SYDVKM. With 2 bases removed from V and 4 bases from J, the gap between germline ends came to 11 bases. The CDR3 consists of 14 residues. CDR3 region: CASSLIERGTEAFF. In nucleotides, the CDR3 is TGTGCCAGCAGTTTAATAGAGCGCGGCACTGAAGCTTTCTTT.

This chain links TRBV29-1 with TRBJ2-5; 7 positions match TRBD1. Matching the DNA end better, TRBJ2-7 makes the J call doubtful. This CDR3 spans 11 amino acids. From germline, CDR1 is SQVTM and CDR2 ANQGSEA. The CDR3: CSVGQIYEQYF. The CDR3 DNA follows: TGCAGCGTGGGACAGATCTACGAGCAGTACTTC.

The chain uses TRBV5-4 and TRBJ2-7; 11 bases are shared with TRBD2. The trim removed 3 bases at V and 4 bases at J, leaving 9 bases unmatched. The CDR3 totals 16 residues. CDR1 SGHNT and CDR2 YYREEE come from the germline V gene (reference sequence). As DNA, the CDR3 is TGTGCCAGCAGCTCCCAACTAGCGGGAGAACGGTACGAGCAGTACTTC. This translates into CASSSQLAGERYEQYF.

The chain uses TRBV18 and TRBJ2-4, with 8 nucleotides matching TRBD2. The V gene end was trimmed by 1 base and the J gene end by 8 bases; junction bases not matched to a gene: 7. Looked up from germline, CDR1 is KGHSH and CDR2 is LQKENI. This CDR3 is 15 amino acids long. DNA for the CDR3: TGTGCCAGCTCACCACGGTCAGTCGGGGGGGACATTCAGTACTTC. It yields the protein CASSPRSVGGDIQYF. Combining the CDR3 with reference TRBV18 and TRBJ2-4 gives the whole variable domain NAGVMQNPRHLVRRRGQEARLRCSPMKGHSHVYWYRQLPEEGLKFMVYLQKENIIDESGMPKERFSAEFPKEGPSILRIQQVVRGDSAAYFCASSPRSVGGDIQYFGAGTRLSVL.

The rearrangement joins TRBV6-1 to TRBJ2-3, with D possibly TRBD2 on 5 matching bases. Germline CDR1 and CDR2: MNHNS and SASEGT. Trimming shortened V by 7 bases and J by 1 base, and 9 bases separated the two germline ends. CDR3 length equals 13 residues. CDR3 sequence reads: CASNPAGTDTQYF. The DNA for the CDR3 is TGTGCCAGCAACCCAGCGGGCACAGATACGCAGTATTTT.

The chain is built from TRBV5-1 and TRBJ2-3; D remains unclear. V shed 0 bases and J shed 2 bases, with 7 bases lying between them. The CDR3 length is 14 residues. The germline CDR1 and CDR2 sequences are SGHRS and YFSETQ. CDR3 sequence: CASSLGAITDTQYF. The CDR3 coding sequence is TGCGCCAGCAGCTTGGGGGCGATCACAGATACGCAGTATTTT.

The V and J genes are TRBV7-9 and TRBJ2-3, with 7 bases identical to TRBD1. Germline V gene data show CDR1 as SEHNR and CDR2 as FQNEAQ (reference sequence). V lost 4 bases and J lost 6; bases outside the gene matches: 7. The CDR3 consists of 14 residues. The CDR3 loop is CASSSAGGVDTQYF. CDR3 coding DNA: TGTGCCAGCAGCTCGGCAGGGGGTGTGGATACGCAGTATTTT.

This chain joins TRBV6-5 and TRBJ2-1; TRBD2 agrees at 10 bases. From germline, CDR1 is MNHEY and CDR2 SVGAGI. There are 15 residues in the CDR3. V lost 4 bases, J lost 7 bases, and 7 bases stayed unmatched. CDR3 DNA sequence: TGTGCCAGCAGTTCGCCAGCGGGAGGGGTGAATGAGCAGTTCTTC. Protein sequence: CASSSPAGGVNEQFF.

The chain carries TRBV5-1 and TRBJ2-3, with TRBD2 matching over 10 bases. The CDR3 is 17 residues long. The germline gives CDR1 SGHRS, CDR2 YFSETQ. With 0 bases clipped from V and 2 bases from J, the junction kept 6 bases outside the gene matches. The chain's CDR3 is CASSLGGSGRATDTQYF. The CDR3 region has the DNA TGCGCCAGCAGCTTGGGAGGGAGCGGGAGGGCCACAGATACGCAGTATTTT.

This clone was observed a few times. For the CDR3, the DNA is TGCGCCAGCAGCTTGGGGGGCGTAGGCTATGGCTACACCTTC. This encodes CASSLGGVGYGYTF. The rearrangement uses TRBV5-1 and TRBJ1-2; possibly TRBD1 for D (5 bases). Trimming left V 0 bases short and J 4 bases short, with 10 bases between. Germline values: CDR1 SGHRS, CDR2 YFSETQ. This CDR3 region has 14 residues.

In regard to this clone: At the DNA level, this CDR3 is encoded by other sequences in the same sample as well. The chain combines TRBV28 with TRBJ1-2, with D maybe TRBD1 (6 bases). The V and J ends lost 2 bases and 2 bases respectively, with 9 bases between them. Per germline, CDR1 MDHEN and CDR2 SYDVKM. The CDR3 contains 14 residues. For the CDR3, the DNA is TGTGCCAGCAGTTTAGGGACAAAAAACTATGGCTACACCTTC. Amino acid sequence: CASSLGTKNYGYTF.